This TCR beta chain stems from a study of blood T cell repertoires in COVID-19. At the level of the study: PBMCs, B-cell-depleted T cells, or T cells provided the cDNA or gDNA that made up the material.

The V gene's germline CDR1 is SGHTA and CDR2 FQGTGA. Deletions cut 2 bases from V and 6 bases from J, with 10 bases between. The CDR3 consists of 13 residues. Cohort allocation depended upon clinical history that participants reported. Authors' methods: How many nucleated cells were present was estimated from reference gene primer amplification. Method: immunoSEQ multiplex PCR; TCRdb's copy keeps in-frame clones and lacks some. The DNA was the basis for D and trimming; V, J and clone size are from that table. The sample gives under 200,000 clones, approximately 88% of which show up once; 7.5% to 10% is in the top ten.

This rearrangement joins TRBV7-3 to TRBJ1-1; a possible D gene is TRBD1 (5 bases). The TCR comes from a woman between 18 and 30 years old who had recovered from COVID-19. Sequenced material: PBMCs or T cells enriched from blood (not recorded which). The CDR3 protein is CASSLAAGAEAFF. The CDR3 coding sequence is TGTGCCAGCAGCTTAGCAGCGGGGGCTGAAGCTTTCTTT.